The T cell receptor (beta chain) described here comes from a study of beta chain features in type 1 diabetes. Expressed TCRB transcripts were sequenced, since all the RNA that had been isolated was reverse transcribed. The repertoire was sequenced with immunoSEQ multiplex PCR; TCRdb's copy has only in-frame clones and lacks some. The table shows about 620,000 clones, with around 16% occurring only once. Using CD45RO/CCR7/CD25/CD127/CD95/CD27, CD4+ naive, central memory, regulatory and stem cell-like memory cells were sorted. The germline gives CDR1 MNHEY, CDR2 SVGAGI. Trimming stripped 0 bases from V and 2 bases from J, with 10 bases between. There are 15 residues in the CDR3. This clone was detected only once.

Sequenced sample: naive CD4+ T cells from blood. The V gene is TRBV6-5, the J gene TRBJ1-2; possibly TRBD1 for D (6 bases). The receptor's source is a man aged 18 to 29 in good health. CDR3 sequence (DNA): TGTGCCAGCAGTTACTCGTATCAGGGGAACTATGGCTACACCTTC. Its translation: CASSYSYQGNYGYTF.